This section outlines one TCR beta chain sequence together with its context. These data come from a study of blood T cells in healthy people across ages. CDR1 MDHEN and CDR2 SYDVKM come from the germline V gene. This CDR3 is 15 amino acids long. Deletions cut 4 bases from V and 2 bases from J, with 13 bases between. Combining a sample-barcoded 5' primer with a J-beta primer mix, a second PCR ran for roughly 7 to 12 cycles. TCRdb re-analysed the 5' RACE reads in MiXCR, keeping a single row per CDR3 protein. This sample has 850,000 to 1,000,000 distinct CDR3 sequences, with roughly 50% found just once. This TCR derives from a woman in her fifties or sixties in good health. Specimen: blood. The V call is TRBV28, the J call TRBJ2-3; no definite D call. CDR3 nucleotide sequence: TGTGCCAGCAGTTCCATGGTAGGATACACAGATACGCAGTATTTT. This translates into CASSSMVGYTDTQYF. Full variable domain (rest looked up from reference TRBV28 and TRBJ2-3): DVKVTQSSRYLVKRTGEKVFLECVQDMDHENMFWYRQDPGLGLRLIYFSYDVKMKEKGDIPEGYSVSREKKERFSLILESASTNQTSMYLCASSSMVGYTDTQYFGPGTRLTVL.